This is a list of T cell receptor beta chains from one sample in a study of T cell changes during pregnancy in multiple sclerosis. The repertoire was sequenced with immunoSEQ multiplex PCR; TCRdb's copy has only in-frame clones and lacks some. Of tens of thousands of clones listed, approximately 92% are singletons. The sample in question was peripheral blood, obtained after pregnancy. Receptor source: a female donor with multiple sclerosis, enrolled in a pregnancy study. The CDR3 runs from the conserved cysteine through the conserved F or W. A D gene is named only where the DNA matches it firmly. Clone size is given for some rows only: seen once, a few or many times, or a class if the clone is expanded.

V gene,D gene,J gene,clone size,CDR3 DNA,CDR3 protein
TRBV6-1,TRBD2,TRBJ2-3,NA,TGTGCCAGCAGTGAAGTACTAGCGGGAGGGCCCGGAGATACGCAGTATTTT,CASSEVLAGGPGDTQYF
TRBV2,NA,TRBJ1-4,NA,TGTGCCAGCAGTGGGGCGCAGCAGGCAAAACTGTTTTTT,CASSGAQQAKLFF
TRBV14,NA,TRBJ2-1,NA,TGTGCCAGCAGCCAAATGCTAGGGGGGCGGGGGGAGCAGTTCTTC,CASSQMLGGRGEQFF
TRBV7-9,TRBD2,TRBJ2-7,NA,TGTGCCAGCAGCTCCTCGTCCGGGGGGGGGTACGAGCAGTACTTC,CASSSSSGGGYEQYF
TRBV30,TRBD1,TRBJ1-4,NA,TGTGCCTGGAGTGCCGGGACAGGGGATGAAAAACTGTTTTTT,CAWSAGTGDEKLFF
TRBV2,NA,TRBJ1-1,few,TGTGCAGGGAGGGAAGACACTGAAGCTTTCTTT,CAGREDTEAFF
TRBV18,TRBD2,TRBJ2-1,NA,TGTGCCAGCTCACCACCGAGGGGCGGCGGGGGTACCTACAATGAGCAGTTCTTC,CASSPPRGGGGTYNEQFF
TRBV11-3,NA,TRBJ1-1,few,TGTGCCAGCACCAAACGGGGGGGAAACACTGAAGCTTTCTTT,CASTKRGGNTEAFF
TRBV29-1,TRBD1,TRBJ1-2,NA,TGCAGCGTTGTTCCGACAGGGGAGTCGAACTATGGCTACACCTTC,CSVVPTGESNYGYTF
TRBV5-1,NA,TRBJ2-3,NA,TGCGCCAGCAGCGCGACCCGGGGAGAAGATACGCAGTATTTT,CASSATRGEDTQYF
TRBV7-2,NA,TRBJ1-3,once,TGTGCCAGCAGCTTAATGGACAGAGCCTCTGGAAACACCATATATTTT,CASSLMDRASGNTIYF
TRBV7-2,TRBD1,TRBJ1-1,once,TGTGCCAGCAGCTTAGCTCCCCAGGGGGCTTACACTGAAGCTTTCTTT,CASSLAPQGAYTEAFF
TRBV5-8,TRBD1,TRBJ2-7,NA,TGTGCCTGGCCCGGGGACAGTGTCTACGAGCAGTACTTC,CAWPGDSVYEQYF
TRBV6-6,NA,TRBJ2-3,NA,TGTGCCAGCAGTTACGGGTTAGCTGTAGATACGCAGTATTTT,CASSYGLAVDTQYF
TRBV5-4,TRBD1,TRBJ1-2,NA,TGTGCCAGCAGCTCCGGACAGGGGATTGAGGGCTACACCTTC,CASSSGQGIEGYTF
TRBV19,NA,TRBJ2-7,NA,TGTGCCAGTAGTGCGACAGGGGAGGGCGAGCAGTACTTC,CASSATGEGEQYF
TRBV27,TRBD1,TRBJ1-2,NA,TGTGCCAGCAGTTTCCTAGTACAGGGGGCTGGCTACACCTTC,CASSFLVQGAGYTF
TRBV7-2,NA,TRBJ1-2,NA,TGTGCCGGCGCAGCTCATTACGGGGAAGTGCACTATGGCTACACCTTC,CAGAAHYGEVHYGYTF
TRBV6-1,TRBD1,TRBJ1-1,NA,TGTGCCAGCAGTTCCCCAGGGGGCCAAGCTTTCTTT,CASSSPGGQAFF
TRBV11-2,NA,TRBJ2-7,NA,TGTGCCAGCAGCTTAGATAGTAAGGGCCGGGGCGAGCAGTACTTC,CASSLDSKGRGEQYF
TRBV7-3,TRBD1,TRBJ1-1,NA,TGTGCCAGCAGCCTCTCTGGACAGGGAAGGACTGAAGCTTTCTTT,CASSLSGQGRTEAFF
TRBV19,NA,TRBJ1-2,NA,TGTGCCAGTAGGACAGCCAACGCCCAGGGGTATGGTGGCTACACCTTC,CASRTANAQGYGGYTF
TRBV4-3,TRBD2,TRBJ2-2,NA,TGCGCCAGCAGCCAAAGGTCCCCACTGGCGGGGGTCCGCACCGGGGAGCTGTTTTTT,CASSQRSPLAGVRTGELFF
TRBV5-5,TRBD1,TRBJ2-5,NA,TGTGCCAGCATTGGTCCGGGACAGGGGCCTGGGGCCCAGTACTTC,CASIGPGQGPGAQYF
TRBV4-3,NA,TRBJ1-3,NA,TGCGCCAGCAGCCAAGATTCGGGATCTGGAAACACCATATATTTT,CASSQDSGSGNTIYF
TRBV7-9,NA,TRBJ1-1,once,TGTGCCAGCCACAGGTTGGGGGGACTGAACACTGAAGCTTTCTTT,CASHRLGGLNTEAFF
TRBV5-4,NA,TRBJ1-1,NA,TGTGCCAGCAGGGAAATACAGGGCCAAACTGAAGCTTTCTTT,CASREIQGQTEAFF
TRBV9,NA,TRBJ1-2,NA,TGTGCCAGCAGCGCGCAAGACAGCCCCGGCTATGGCTACACCTTC,CASSAQDSPGYGYTF
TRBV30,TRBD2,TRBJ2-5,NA,TGTGCCTGGGGAGAGGGACTAGCGGTAAAAGAGACCCAGTACTTC,CAWGEGLAVKETQYF
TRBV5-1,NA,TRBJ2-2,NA,TGCGCCAGCAGCTACGGACTATTAAACACCGGGGAGCTGTTTTTT,CASSYGLLNTGELFF
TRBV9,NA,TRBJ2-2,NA,TGTGCCAGCAGCGTACGGGGTTTGGCCGGGGAGCTGTTTTTT,CASSVRGLAGELFF
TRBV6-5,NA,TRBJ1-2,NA,TGTGCCAGCAGTTACTCGATCAGGGAAGCAAATGGCTACACCTTC,CASSYSIREANGYTF
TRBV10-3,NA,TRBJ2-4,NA,TGTGCCATCAGAGACCCGACAGGCGACAAAAACATTCAGTACTTC,CAIRDPTGDKNIQYF
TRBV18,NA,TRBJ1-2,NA,TGTGCCAGCTCACCGGTCGCGGCTAACTATGGCTACACCTTC,CASSPVAANYGYTF
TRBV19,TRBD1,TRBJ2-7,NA,TGTGCCAGTAGTCCGGGCGGACAGGGACCTCGGTACGAGCAGTACTTC,CASSPGGQGPRYEQYF
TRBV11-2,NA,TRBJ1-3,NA,TGTGCCAGCAGCTTTAACGGGGAAACGCCTGGAAACACCATATATTTT,CASSFNGETPGNTIYF
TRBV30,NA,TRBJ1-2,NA,TGTGCCTGGAGTGGCTGGACAGATTATGGCTACACCTTC,CAWSGWTDYGYTF
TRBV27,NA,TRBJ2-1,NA,TGTGCCAGCAGTTCCCTTCCGAGCTCCTACAATGAGCAGTTCTTC,CASSSLPSSYNEQFF
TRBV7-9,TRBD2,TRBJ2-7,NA,TGTGCCAGCAGCGACTCGGCGGGGGAAATGTCCTACGAGCAGTACTTC,CASSDSAGEMSYEQYF
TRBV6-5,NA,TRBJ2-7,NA,TGTGCCAGCAGTTACTCGATAGTAGCCGAGCAGTACTTC,CASSYSIVAEQYF
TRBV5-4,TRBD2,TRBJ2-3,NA,TGTGCCAGCAGCAGGGGACTAGCGGGAAGCACAGATACGCAGTATTTT,CASSRGLAGSTDTQYF
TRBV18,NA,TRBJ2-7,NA,TGTGCCAGCTCACCTTCCCGGGACAACCTCTACGAGCAGTACTTC,CASSPSRDNLYEQYF
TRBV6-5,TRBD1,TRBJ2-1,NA,TGTGCCAGCAGTTTTGTGGGACAGGGTTCCTTGGGTGAGCAGTTCTTC,CASSFVGQGSLGEQFF
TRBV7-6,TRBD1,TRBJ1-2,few,TGTGCCAGCAGCTTAGCGACAGGGGGCAGAGACTACACCTTC,CASSLATGGRDYTF
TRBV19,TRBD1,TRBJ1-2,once,TGTGCCAGTAGTTTTACAGGGGTAGCTAACTATGGCTACACCTTC,CASSFTGVANYGYTF
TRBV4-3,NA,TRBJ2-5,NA,TGCGCCAGCAGCCGAAACCCACTAAACTTGGGGGCAGAGGAGACCCAGTACTTC,CASSRNPLNLGAEETQYF
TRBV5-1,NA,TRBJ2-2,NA,TGCGCCAGCAGCTCCCAGGGGACGGGCACCGGGGAGCTGTTTTTT,CASSSQGTGTGELFF
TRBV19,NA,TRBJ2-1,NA,TGTGCCAGTACCACCACACTCTCCGGGACACCTTTCCCGTTCTTC,CASTTTLSGTPFPFF
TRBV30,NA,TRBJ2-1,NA,TGTGCCTGTCTGGTAACAGGGATGGGGGCCGATGAGCAGTTCTTC,CACLVTGMGADEQFF
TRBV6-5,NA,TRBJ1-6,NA,TGTGCCAGCAGTTACTCGGAGGGCGCCTATAATTCACCCCTCCACTTT,CASSYSEGAYNSPLHF
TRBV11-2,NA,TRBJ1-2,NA,TGTGCCAGCAGCTTAGATCAAGGGGCGCGTCATGGCTACACCTTC,CASSLDQGARHGYTF
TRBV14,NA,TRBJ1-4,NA,TGTGCCAGCAGCCCAAACAGAGCTTATAATGAAAAACTGTTTTTT,CASSPNRAYNEKLFF
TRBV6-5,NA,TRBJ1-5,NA,TGTGCCAGCACCTTGCGGGCGGATAGCAATCAGCCCCAGCATTTT,CASTLRADSNQPQHF
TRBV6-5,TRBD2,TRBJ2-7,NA,TGTGCCAGCAGTTACACTAGCGGGGATCTCGAGCAGTACTTC,CASSYTSGDLEQYF
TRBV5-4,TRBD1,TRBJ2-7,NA,TGTGCCAGCAGCCAGGGGACAGGGTCAACCTACGAGCAGTACTTC,CASSQGTGSTYEQYF
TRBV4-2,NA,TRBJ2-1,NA,TGTGCCAGCAGCCCTCAGTCGGGGGATGAGCAGTTCTTC,CASSPQSGDEQFF
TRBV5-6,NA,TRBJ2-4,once,TGTGCCAGCAGCCTTACAGGGGGGGGTGGAAACATTCAGTACTTC,CASSLTGGGGNIQYF
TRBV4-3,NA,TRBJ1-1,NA,TGCGCCAGCAGCCAAGGGCCAGGCCCGAACACTGAAGCTTTCTTT,CASSQGPGPNTEAFF
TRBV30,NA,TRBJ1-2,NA,TGTGCCTGGAGTGTCGGGGTCGGCTACACCTTC,CAWSVGVGYTF
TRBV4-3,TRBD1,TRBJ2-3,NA,TGCGCCAGCAGCCAAGGACAGGGGGGATCGGTCAGAGATACGCAGTATTTT,CASSQGQGGSVRDTQYF